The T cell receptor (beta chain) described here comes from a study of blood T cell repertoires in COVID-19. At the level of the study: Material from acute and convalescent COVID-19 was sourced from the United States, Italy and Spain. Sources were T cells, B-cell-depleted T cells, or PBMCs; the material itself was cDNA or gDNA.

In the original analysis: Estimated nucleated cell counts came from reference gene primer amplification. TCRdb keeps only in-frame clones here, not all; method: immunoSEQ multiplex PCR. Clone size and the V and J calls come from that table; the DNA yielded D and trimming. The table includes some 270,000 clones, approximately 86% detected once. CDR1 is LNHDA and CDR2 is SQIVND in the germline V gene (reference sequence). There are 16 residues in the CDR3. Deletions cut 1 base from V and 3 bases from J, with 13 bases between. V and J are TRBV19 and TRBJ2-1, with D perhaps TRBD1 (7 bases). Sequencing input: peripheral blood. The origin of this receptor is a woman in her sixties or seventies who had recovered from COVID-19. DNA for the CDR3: TGTGCCAGTAGTATAGTCGCGGGACAGAACTACAATGAGCAGTTCTTC. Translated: CASSIVAGQNYNEQFF. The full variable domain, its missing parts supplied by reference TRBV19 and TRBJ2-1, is DGGITQSPKYLFRKEGQNVTLSCEQNLNHDAMYWYRQDPGQGLRLIYYSQIVNDFQKGDIAEGYSVSREKKESFPLTVTSAQKNPTAFYLCASSIVAGQNYNEQFFGPGTRLTVL.